These T cell receptor beta chains were read from a single sample in a study of CD8+ T cells in alopecia areata. Repertoires were generated with immunoSEQ multiplex PCR, while TCRdb's copy carries only in-frame clones and drops some. The profile shows under 200,000 clones, 60% of them singletons. Sample: CD4+ T cells sorted from blood, taken at week 24, from a patient treated with tofacitinib. The receptors shown here come from a human donor with alopecia areata. Both conserved end residues are part of each CDR3. A D gene is named only where the DNA matches it firmly. Only some rows state a clone size, as once, few, many or a class for expanded clones.

V,J,size,D,DNA,CDR3
TRBV5-1,TRBJ2-3,-,-,TGCGCCAGCTGGAAGGGAGAACTCACAGATACGCAGTATTTT,CASWKGELTDTQYF
TRBV10-3,TRBJ2-7,once,-,TGTGCCATCGGGGAAAAGATCTACGAGCAGTACTTC,CAIGEKIYEQYF
TRBV6-5,TRBJ1-4,-,-,TGTGCCAGCAGTTATCGAACCCCCGGTGAAAAACTGTTTTTT,CASSYRTPGEKLFF
TRBV29-1,TRBJ1-2,-,-,TGCAGCGTTGCGAGGACAGACTATGGCTACACCTTC,CSVARTDYGYTF
TRBV30,TRBJ1-4,-,TRBD1,TGTGCCTGGAGCGGACAGGGGAAGGAAAAACTGTTTTTT,CAWSGQGKEKLFF
TRBV18,TRBJ2-7,few,-,TGTGCCAGCTCACCACTAGGGACCGGTTCCTACGAGCAGTACTTC,CASSPLGTGSYEQYF
TRBV4-1,TRBJ1-1,few,-,TGCGCCAGCAGCCAAGATGAACGGGCTGAAGCTTTCTTT,CASSQDERAEAFF
TRBV28,TRBJ2-1,few,TRBD2,TGTGCCAGCACTGCACCTGGCGCGGGGGGCTCCTACAATGAGCAGTTCTTC,CASTAPGAGGSYNEQFF
TRBV13,TRBJ2-4,few,TRBD2,TGTGCCAGCAGCTTACAGCGGGGGGGAAAAAACATTCAGTACTTC,CASSLQRGGKNIQYF
TRBV29-1,TRBJ1-2,-,-,TGCAGCGTCCCCGTTAATGGGGGGCTTCCCTATGGCTACACCTTC,CSVPVNGGLPYGYTF
TRBV4-1,TRBJ2-5,-,-,TGCGCCAGCAGCCAAGTAGGGGGGGAGACCCAGTACTTC,CASSQVGGETQYF
TRBV19,TRBJ2-7,-,TRBD2,TGTGCCAGTAGCCGCCGACTAGCGGGGCCGGAAGAGCAGTACTTC,CASSRRLAGPEEQYF